This record concerns one T cell receptor (beta chain) sequence. Its antigen remains unidentified. The junction shows a germline mismatch at one end, possibly a read error. Libraries were constructed by multiplex PCR. For sequencing, an Illumina HiSeq 2500 was employed. TCRbeta libraries were constructed through three rounds of nested PCR with primers (Table S4) according to protocols adapted from ARM-PCR. PCR products of 200-500 bp were gel-excised and purified with the QIAquick gel extraction kit before sequencing. The authors' analysis ran thus. Reads were cleaned with Trimmomatic, merged with FLASH into complete CDR3 sequences, and assigned to V(D)J germline segments with MiTCR. Clonal diversity was calculated as the inverse Simpson's index using VDJtools. In-frame sequences lacking a premature stop codon were counted as productive reads. The raw public reads went through TCRdb reprocessing: fastp at Q25, MiXCR clone calling, in-frame beta chains kept. Rows matching on CDR3 protein sequence are summarized as one entry with the most common DNA and genes. For this entry, the V and J calls and clone size follow TCRdb and not the study's own pipeline. The sample records 70,000 to 90,000 distinct CDR3 sequences, more than 60% of which are singletons. Of the sample, more than 10% is held by the ten largest clones.

Measured from the cysteine to the phenylalanine, the CDR3 is 13 residues long. Solely the CDR3 DNA is kept, with 39 bases framed from the first base. Per the germline V gene, SQVTM is the CDR1 and ANQGSEA is the CDR2. RNA was isolated from bulk, unsorted tissue, and RNA quality was assessed with a NanoDrop ND-1000 and an Agilent 2100. All donors had newly diagnosed lung cancer, had not received prior chemotherapy, and were admitted for thoracic surgery in China between August and November 2014. Anyone who had undergone radiotherapy or chemotherapy before, or who had another cancer at the same time, was left out of the study. Pieces of surgical tissue measuring roughly 1-2 cm3 were kept in RNAlater solution and stored at -80 degrees C until use. The data belong to a study of tumor and adjacent non-tumor tissue in lung cancer listed by TCRdb under 2018. For context, the study as a whole: Of the cohort, eleven to twelve patients had adenocarcinoma, 2 had squamous cell carcinoma and 1 had small cell lung cancer. The 15 enrolled patients, of whom approximately 10 were men and 5 were women, were aged roughly 30 to 80 years and were diagnosed with TNM stage I to III disease. Sequencing generated a total of 125,075,908 productive TCRbeta reads, averaging around 4.2 million reads per sample. Bulk TCRbeta repertoires were compared between lung tumor tissue and matched distant non-tumor lung tissue obtained from roughly 16 lung cancer patients. Under 35 paired specimens, one tumor and one normal lung sample per patient, were profiled by TCRbeta CDR3 sequencing.

Findings and caveats that apply to the study as a whole: Because peripheral blood was not sequenced, the blood TCRbeta repertoires of the lung cancer patients in the study went unexamined. Tumor tissue showed significantly higher TCR diversity (inverse Simpson) than normal lung tissue, at 431.37 vs 166.20 (P = 0.0075, Mann-Whitney U test). TCR diversity was significantly higher in younger patients, and higher tumor TCR diversity was associated with shorter overall and disease-free survival. Only about 15 patients were in the cohort, and the authors stated that larger samples and more detailed clinical data are needed. The top 100 clones accounted for a significantly larger cumulative portion of the repertoire in normal lung than in tumor tissue. Neither the sequencing platform nor unique molecular identifiers are named or mentioned anywhere in the methods.

Rearrangement joined TRBV29-1 to TRBJ2-7, and TRBD1 matches 10 of the central bases. The sequencing input was lung tumor tissue. This receptor was identified in a woman in her 50s with non-small cell lung cancer. The CDR3 reads as follows: CSVVAGQGIKQYF. The sequence in DNA is TGCAGCGTTGTGGCGGGACAGGGGATCAAGCAGTATTTC.